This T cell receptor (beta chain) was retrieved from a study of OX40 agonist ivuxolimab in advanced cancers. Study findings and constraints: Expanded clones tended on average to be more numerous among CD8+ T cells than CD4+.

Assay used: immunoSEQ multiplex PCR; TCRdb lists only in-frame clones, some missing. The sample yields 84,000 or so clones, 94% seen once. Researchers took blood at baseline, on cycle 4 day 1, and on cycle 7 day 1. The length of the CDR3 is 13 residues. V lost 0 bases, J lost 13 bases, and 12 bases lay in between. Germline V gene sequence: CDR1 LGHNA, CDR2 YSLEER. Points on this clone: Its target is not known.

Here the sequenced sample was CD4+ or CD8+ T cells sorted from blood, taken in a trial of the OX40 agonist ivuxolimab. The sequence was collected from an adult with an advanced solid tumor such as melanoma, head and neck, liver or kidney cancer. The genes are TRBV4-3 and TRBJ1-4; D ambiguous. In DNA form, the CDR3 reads TGCGCCAGCAGCCAAGATAGACTGACGTTACTGTTTTTT. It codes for CASSQDRLTLLFF.